The 22 T cell receptor beta chains in this list originate from one sample, sequenced in a study of shared clonotypes between healthy human individuals. The table came from immunoSEQ multiplex PCR; TCRdb's copy has only in-frame clones and leaves some out. This table has about 980,000 clones, around 80% appearing once. Sequenced: memory CD4+ T cells sorted from blood. As for subset: CD45RA-negative fraction. All receptors derive from a man between 18 and 29 years old in good health.

This chain connects TRBV11-1 to TRBJ2-5; D gene uncertain. The ends were cut back, 1 base at V and 4 bases at J, with 13 bases in the middle. The V gene's germline CDR1 is SGHAT and CDR2 FQDESV (reference sequence). This CDR3 spans 15 amino acids. The CDR3 DNA reads as TGTGCCAGCAGCTTAGTTGTAGGGTTTTCAGAGACCCAGTACTTC. Protein sequence: CASSLVVGFSETQYF.

The chain combines TRBV11-2 with TRBJ1-5, with a possible D match to TRBD1 (5 bases). CDR3 length: 14 amino acids. Germline CDR1 reads SGHAT; CDR2 reads FQNNGV. V was shortened by 5 bases and J by 0 bases, with 8 bases between the two germline ends. Here the CDR3 reads CASSPGFSNQPQHF. CDR3 in DNA: TGTGCCAGCAGCCCAGGGTTTAGCAATCAGCCCCAGCATTTT.

The chain carries TRBV9 and TRBJ2-1; the D gene is possibly TRBD1 (5 bases). The CDR3 has 15 residues. Germline CDR1 SGDLS, CDR2 YYNGEE. Trimming removed 0 bases from V and 4 bases from J, with 11 bases in between. CDR3 coding DNA: TGTGCCAGCAGCGTAGGGTCAGGGTTGTACAATGAGCAGTTCTTC. Its protein is CASSVGSGLYNEQFF.

This clone was counted once. The genes are TRBV6-5 and TRBJ1-3, with 8 nucleotides matching TRBD1. V was clipped by 6 bases and J by 4 bases; unmatched bases: 8. The CDR3 is 15 amino acids. CDR1 is MNHEY and CDR2 is SVGAGI in the germline V gene. CDR3 DNA sequence: TGTGCCAGCAGGCCACAGGGGGATGGCGGAAACACCATATATTTT. This gives the protein CASRPQGDGGNTIYF.

The CDR3 here is CASSIEPGGALLSTEAFF. In DNA, the CDR3 is TGTGCCAGTAGTATAGAGCCAGGGGGGGCTTTGTTATCCACTGAAGCTTTCTTT. V is TRBV19 and J is TRBJ1-1; 7 bases are a match to TRBD1. Trimming removed 0 bases from V and 4 bases from J; junction bases left unmatched: 14. The germline V gene has CDR1 LNHDA and CDR2 SQIVND (reference sequence). The CDR3 runs to 18 residues.

The chain recombines TRBV6-5 with TRBJ1-6; perhaps TRBD1 as D (5 bases). This CDR3 spans 15 amino acids. V lost 4 bases, J lost 6 bases, and 13 bases lay in between. Looked up from germline, CDR1 is MNHEY and CDR2 is SVGAGI. The CDR3 region has the DNA TGTGCCAGCAGTTTGAAGGGGATCGGTAATTCACCCCTCCACTTT. It encodes CASSLKGIGNSPLHF.

V usage is TRBV4-1 and J usage is TRBJ2-5; D is ambiguous. Trimming took off 4 bases at V and 0 bases at J, with 6 bases between the two ends. Germline lookup yields CDR1 MGHRA and CDR2 YSYEKL. The CDR3 contains 13 residues. In DNA form, the CDR3 reads TGCGCCAGCAGCCGGTTAGACCAAGAGACCCAGTACTTC. Protein: CASSRLDQETQYF.

This clone was recorded only once. The rearrangement uses TRBV10-3 and TRBJ1-3; TRBD1 matches 7 bases. The germline V gene encodes CDR1 ENHRY and CDR2 SYGVKD. There are 14 residues in the CDR3. The junction had 0 bases not matched to a gene; V was cut back by 0 bases and J by 4 bases. In DNA form, the CDR3 reads TGTGCCATCAGTGAGTCGGGACAGGGAAACACCATATATTTT. This gives the protein CAISESGQGNTIYF.

The chain recombines TRBV11-3 with TRBJ2-1; no firm D call. The CDR3 covers 13 residues. The V end lost 1 base, the J end lost 0 bases, and 1 base lay between the germline ends. Looked up from germline, CDR1 is SGHNT and CDR2 is YENEEA. The CDR3 region is CASSLGSYNEQFF. CDR3 in DNA: TGTGCCAGCAGCTTAGGCTCCTACAATGAGCAGTTCTTC. The full variable domain, rest sourced from reference TRBV11-3 and TRBJ2-1, is EAGVVQSPRYKIIEKKQPVAFWCNPISGHNTLYWYLQNLGQGPELLIRYENEEAVDDSQLPKDRFSAERLKGVDSTLKIQPAELGDSAVYLCASSLGSYNEQFFGPGTRLTVL.

The chain employs TRBV30 and TRBJ1-1; D is ambiguous. Looked up from germline, CDR1 is GTSNPN and CDR2 is SVGIG (reference sequence). The germline V and J ends were trimmed by 3 bases and 4 bases, with 9 bases remaining between them. This CDR3 spans 12 amino acids. The chain's CDR3 is CAWRRETTEAFF. CDR3 bases: TGTGCCTGGAGAAGGGAGACCACTGAAGCTTTCTTT.

This sequence joins TRBV6-5 and TRBJ2-7; TRBD1 agrees at 10 bases. The germline V gene encodes CDR1 MNHEY and CDR2 SVGAGI. The junction had 5 bases not matched to a gene; V was cut back by 5 bases and J by 1 base. The CDR3 has 15 amino acids. The CDR3: CASSGRDRGSYEQYF. The CDR3 DNA reads as TGTGCCAGCAGTGGCCGGGACAGGGGTTCCTACGAGCAGTACTTC.

The rearrangement uses TRBV2 and TRBJ2-3; D is unclear. Germline V lookup: CDR1 SNHLY, CDR2 FYNNEI. The CDR3 runs 14 residues. V was clipped by 2 bases and J by 3 bases, with 9 bases between them. For the CDR3, the DNA is TGTGCCAGCAGTGAAAGTCTAGTGACAGATACGCAGTATTTT. Translating it yields CASSESLVTDTQYF.

V is TRBV6-6 and J is TRBJ1-1, with D maybe TRBD1 (6 bases). The CDR3 extends over 14 amino acids. V lost 7 bases to trimming and J lost 0 bases, with 12 bases between them. Germline CDR1 reads MNHNY; CDR2 reads SVGAGI (reference sequence). CDR3 DNA sequence: TGTGCCAGCACCCGGACAGCGATGAACACTGAAGCTTTCTTT. Its translation is CASTRTAMNTEAFF.

The rearrangement uses TRBV6-1 and TRBJ1-5; 10 bases agree with TRBD1. The CDR3 covers 16 residues. CDR1 and CDR2 from the germline V gene are MNHNS and SASEGT. Trimming removed 0 bases from V and 4 bases from J; junction bases left unmatched: 3. The CDR3, as DNA: TGTGCCAGCAGTGAAGCCGGGACAGGGGTAAATCAGCCCCAGCATTTT. This sequence encodes CASSEAGTGVNQPQHF.

The V call is TRBV28, the J call TRBJ2-1; 7 nucleotides line up with TRBD1. Germline-derived CDR1 and CDR2 are MDHEN and SYDVKM. The CDR3 loop spans 13 amino acids. CDR3 nucleotides: TGTGTCTCCGGGCGACAGGGCTACAATGAGCAGTTCTTC. It is translated as CVSGRQGYNEQFF.

A single count supports this clone. The genes are TRBV15 and TRBJ1-6; D gene unclear. The V end lost 0 bases, the J end lost 5 bases, and 8 bases lay between the germline ends. The CDR3 extends over 15 amino acids. Germline V gene data show CDR1 as LNHNV and CDR2 as YYDKDF (reference sequence). CDR3: CATSREADHNSPLHF. Written as DNA, the CDR3 is TGTGCCACCAGCAGAGAGGCGGACCATAATTCACCCCTCCACTTT.

This clone was seen a few times. V and J are TRBV6-6 and TRBJ2-7; 9 bases line up with TRBD2. V shed 5 bases and J 3 bases; nucleotides not matched to a gene: 5. Per the germline V gene, CDR1 is MNHNY and CDR2 is SVGAGI (reference sequence). The length of the CDR3 is 14 residues. The CDR3 sequence is CASSPAGGRYEQYF. In DNA form, the CDR3 reads TGTGCCAGCAGTCCAGCGGGGGGCCGCTACGAGCAGTACTTC.

The chain couples TRBV30 to TRBJ2-7, with TRBD1 as a possible D gene (5 bases). The V and J ends lost 3 bases and 2 bases respectively, with 17 bases between them. CDR1 and CDR2 from the germline V gene are GTSNPN and SVGIG (reference sequence). This CDR3 comprises 15 residues. In DNA form, the CDR3 reads TGTGCCTGGAGCCTAGACAGTTACTGGGCCTACGAGCAGTACTTC. It is translated as CAWSLDSYWAYEQYF.

The chain employs TRBV28 and TRBJ2-7, with TRBD2 identical over 10 bases. V lost 5 bases to trimming and J lost 7 bases; unmatched junction nucleotides: 14. The CDR3 extends over 16 amino acids. CDR1 is MDHEN and CDR2 is SYDVKM in the germline V gene. In DNA, the CDR3 is TGTGCCAGCAGTGCCCCTGGAGTAGCGGGAGGCCGTGAGCAGTACTTC. This codes for CASSAPGVAGGREQYF. Combining the CDR3 with reference TRBV28 and TRBJ2-7 gives the whole variable domain DVKVTQSSRYLVKRTGEKVFLECVQDMDHENMFWYRQDPGLGLRLIYFSYDVKMKEKGDIPEGYSVSREKKERFSLILESASTNQTSMYLCASSAPGVAGGREQYFGPGTRLTVT.

The chain has TRBV6-1 and TRBJ1-4; perhaps TRBD1 as D (6 bases). Germline V gene lookup returns CDR1 MNHNS and CDR2 SASEGT. V was trimmed by 1 base and J by 3 bases, leaving 9 bases between them. The CDR3 length is 15 residues. The CDR3, as DNA: TGTGCCAGCAGTGAAGGGACAGCGGCTAATGAAAAACTGTTTTTT. This translates into CASSEGTAANEKLFF.

In this sample, this clone turned up a few times. The genes are TRBV6-6 and TRBJ2-1; D perhaps matches TRBD1 (6 bases). CDR1 is MNHNY, CDR2 SVGAGI, per germline (reference sequence). The germline V and J ends were trimmed by 8 bases and 0 bases, with 11 bases remaining between them. The CDR3 contains 14 residues. CDR3 DNA sequence: TGTGCCAGCGACAGGTCCCGCTCCTACAATGAGCAGTTCTTC. Protein: CASDRSRSYNEQFF.

The chain employs TRBV7-8 and TRBJ2-1; either TRBD1 or TRBD2 may fit D (6 bases each). From germline, CDR1 is SGHVS and CDR2 FQNEAQ. The CDR3 has 11 amino acids. V dropped 5 bases and J dropped 12 bases, with 11 bases sitting between them. The CDR3 nucleotides are TGTGCCAGCAGCGCACAGGGAGGGCAGTTCTTC. It translates to CASSAQGGQFF.